A selection of T cell receptor beta chains follows, all from one sample in a study of blood T cell repertoires in COVID-19. Only in-frame clones appear in the TCRdb table, and some are missing; sequencing was by immunoSEQ multiplex PCR. The sample lists about 180,000 clones; about 90% were seen once. Source material: PBMCs or T cells enriched from blood (not recorded which). The receptors shown here come from a woman in her forties or fifties who had recovered from COVID-19. The CDR3 runs from the conserved cysteine through the conserved F or W. A D gene is named only where the DNA matches it firmly. Size is omitted from some rows. Given values are once, few, many or a class for expanded clones.

NA TRBJ1-1 TRBV3-1/TRBV3-2 NA CASRLDATAGREAFF TGTGCCAGCAGGCTAGACGCGACAGCGGGCAGGGAAGCTTTCTTT
NA TRBJ2-1 TRBV5-1 NA CASSLAGETVNEQFF TGCGCCAGCAGCTTGGCGGGAGAGACCGTCAATGAGCAGTTCTTC
TRBD1 TRBJ1-5 TRBV3-1/TRBV3-2 NA CASSPSDRDYQPQHF TGTGCCAGCAGCCCGTCAGACAGGGATTATCAGCCCCAGCATTTT
TRBD2 TRBJ2-7 TRBV6-5 NA CASMTSGRLEQYF TGTGCCAGTATGACTAGCGGGAGACTCGAGCAGTACTTC
NA TRBJ1-2 TRBV6-5 once CASSTSGQGAGGYTF NA
TRBD1 TRBJ1-5 TRBV11-2 NA CASSNSGQGGQPQHF TGTGCCAGCAGCAACTCGGGACAGGGGGGCCAGCCCCAGCATTTT
NA TRBJ1-1 TRBV11-2 NA CASSLDGGASAFF TGTGCCAGCAGCTTAGATGGAGGGGCGTCGGCTTTCTTT
TRBD1 TRBJ1-5 TRBV6-1 NA CASSEEGASSQPQHF TGTGCCAGCAGTGAGGAGGGGGCATCCTCTCAGCCCCAGCATTTT
TRBD1 TRBJ1-3 TRBV7-6 once CASSTPTGPGNTIYF TGTGCCAGCAGCACCCCGACAGGGCCCGGAAACACCATATATTTT
TRBD1 TRBJ2-1 TRBV19 NA CASSKLRQGAYNEQFF TGTGCCAGTAGTAAGTTGCGGCAGGGGGCCTACAATGAGCAGTTCTTC
TRBD2 TRBJ2-2 TRBV29-1 NA CSVYKPPGLAGLNSGELFF TGCAGCGTTTACAAACCCCCGGGACTAGCGGGATTGAACAGCGGGGAGCTGTTTTTT
NA TRBJ2-1 TRBV27 NA CASRQVSYNEQFF TGTGCCAGCAGGCAGGTCTCCTACAATGAGCAGTTCTTC
NA TRBJ2-1 TRBV5-1 NA CASSRTYNEQFF TGCGCCAGCAGCCGTACTTACAATGAGCAGTTCTTC
NA TRBJ2-1 TRBV7-2 NA CASRDTYNEQFF TGTGCCAGCCGGGACACATACAATGAGCAGTTCTTC
NA TRBJ1-1 TRBV6-2/TRBV6-3 once CASSFGQNTEAFF TGTGCCAGCAGTTTTGGACAGAACACTGAAGCTTTCTTT
NA TRBJ2-1 TRBV24-1 NA CATSSGLSSYNEQFF TGTGCCACCAGTAGCGGGTTGAGCTCCTACAATGAGCAGTTCTTC
NA TRBJ1-2 TRBV27 NA CASSLRQGNGYTF TGTGCCAGCAGTTTAAGGCAGGGAAATGGCTACACCTTC
NA TRBJ2-7 TRBV27 once CASSKYIDRKTYEQYF TGTGCCAGCAGCAAGTACATCGACAGAAAAACCTACGAGCAGTACTTC
TRBD1 TRBJ1-1 TRBV9 NA CASSGGTDEAFF TGTGCCAGCAGCGGGGGGACAGATGAAGCTTTCTTT
TRBD1 TRBJ1-2 TRBV5-4 NA CASSKTGRGDGYTF TGTGCCAGCAGCAAGACAGGGCGGGGGGATGGCTACACCTTC
TRBD1 TRBJ1-3 TRBV11-2 NA CASSLQGAYTIYF TGTGCCAGCAGCTTACAGGGGGCTTACACCATATATTTT
TRBD1 TRBJ2-3 TRBV18 once CASSTSGTGVTDTQYF TGTGCCAGCTCAACCTCGGGGACAGGGGTCACAGATACGCAGTATTTT
NA TRBJ1-3 TRBV6-5 NA CASSYSTGFKGNTIYF TGTGCCAGCAGTTACTCTACAGGTTTCAAAGGAAACACCATATATTTT
NA TRBJ1-3 TRBV6-5 once CASRAQASSGNTIYF TGTGCCAGCAGAGCACAGGCGAGCTCTGGAAACACCATATATTTT
TRBD2 TRBJ2-1 TRBV5-1 NA CASSPGTSNNEQFF TGCGCCAGCAGCCCGGGGACTAGCAATAATGAGCAGTTCTTC
NA TRBJ2-7 TRBV28 NA CASKRGGPYEQYF TGTGCCAGCAAAAGAGGGGGTCCCTACGAGCAGTACTTC
TRBD1 TRBJ2-1 TRBV5-1 NA CASSLDQGVFSDNEQFF TGCGCCAGCAGCTTGGATCAGGGGGTCTTTAGCGACAATGAGCAGTTCTTC
NA TRBJ2-7 TRBV6-2/TRBV6-3 once CASSRRGHEQYF TGTGCCAGCAGTCGCAGGGGCCACGAGCAGTACTTC
TRBD1 TRBJ1-1 TRBV3-1/TRBV3-2 once CASSYRGDTEAFF TGTGCCAGCAGCTACAGGGGCGACACTGAAGCTTTCTTT
NA TRBJ2-1 TRBV28 once CASSLPPANTGEQFF TGTGCCAGCAGTTTACCCCCCGCTAATACTGGTGAGCAGTTCTTC
NA TRBJ2-7 TRBV7-9 NA CASSLSRDSYEQYF TGTGCCAGCAGCTTGAGCAGGGATTCCTACGAGCAGTACTTC
TRBD2 TRBJ2-1 TRBV13 NA CASSPRGGRWIGEQFF TGTGCCAGCAGCCCCCGGGGAGGGAGGTGGATTGGTGAGCAGTTCTTC
NA TRBJ2-3 TRBV21-1 once CASSSHLEARASTDTQYF TGTGCCAGCAGCTCCCACCTGGAGGCCAGAGCGAGCACAGATACGCAGTATTTT
NA TRBJ1-1 TRBV19 NA CASSPGARWSTEAFF TGTGCCAGTAGTCCTGGGGCCCGTTGGAGCACTGAAGCTTTCTTT
NA TRBJ1-4 TRBV19 NA CATATSAGPNEKLFF TGTGCCACCGCTACCTCGGCAGGTCCAAATGAAAAACTGTTTTTT
NA TRBJ2-2 TRBV19 NA CASSIGSAYTGELFF TGTGCCAGTAGTATAGGTAGCGCCTACACCGGGGAGCTGTTTTTT
TRBD1 TRBJ1-2 TRBV18 NA CASSPQGQGGIDYGYTF TGTGCCAGCTCACCACAGGGACAGGGCGGCATCGACTATGGCTACACCTTC
TRBD2 TRBJ2-5 TRBV5-4 NA CASSSKLAGVKETQYF TGTGCCAGCAGCTCCAAATTAGCGGGAGTAAAAGAGACCCAGTACTTC
NA TRBJ2-5 TRBV19 NA CASSIVGGETQYF TGTGCCAGTAGTATAGTCGGCGGGGAGACCCAGTACTTC
TRBD1 TRBJ1-5 TRBV30 NA CAWSQTGVQPQHF TGTGCCTGGAGTCAGACAGGGGTTCAGCCCCAGCATTTT
NA TRBJ2-7 TRBV5-1 few CASSLGLSSSSYEQYF TGCGCCAGCAGCTTGGGACTGTCTTCTAGCTCCTACGAGCAGTACTTC
NA TRBJ2-1 TRBV5-1 NA CASSLDSSSGEQFF TGCGCCAGCAGCTTGGATTCTAGCAGTGGTGAGCAGTTCTTC
NA TRBJ1-1 TRBV6-5 NA CASRLRGSEAFF TGTGCCAGCAGACTCAGGGGATCTGAAGCTTTCTTT
TRBD1 TRBJ1-3 TRBV7-9 few CASSEQGAPGNTIYF TGTGCCAGCAGCGAACAGGGGGCTCCCGGAAACACCATATATTTT
TRBD1 TRBJ2-1 TRBV7-3 NA CASSFRGDREQFF TGTGCCAGCAGTTTTAGGGGGGACAGGGAGCAGTTCTTC
TRBD1 TRBJ2-6 TRBV27 NA CASSPGQGYPGANVLTF TGTGCCAGCAGCCCGGGACAGGGGTACCCTGGGGCCAACGTCCTGACTTTC
TRBD2 TRBJ2-3 TRBV27 NA CASSRGLAGVSGSTDTQYF TGTGCCAGCAGCCGAGGACTAGCGGGAGTTTCGGGGTCCACAGATACGCAGTATTTT
NA TRBJ1-3 TRBV7-9 NA CASSSQGAGNTIYF TGTGCCAGCAGCTCACAGGGAGCTGGAAACACCATATATTTT
TRBD2 TRBJ2-5 TRBV7-2 NA CASSLGRGSSGRRETQYF TGTGCCAGCAGCTTAGGGCGGGGTTCTAGCGGGAGACGAGAGACCCAGTACTTC
NA TRBJ2-1 TRBV11-2 NA CASARILGYDNEQFF TGTGCTTCCGCCCGGATACTAGGGTACGACAATGAGCAGTTCTTC
NA TRBJ1-6 TRBV7-8 NA CASSLGGASSYNSPLHF TGTGCCAGCAGCTTAGGGGGCGCTAGCTCCTATAATTCACCCCTCCACTTT
NA TRBJ1-2 TRBV28 NA CASTSPSVYGYTF TGTGCCAGCACTTCGCCAAGCGTCTATGGCTACACCTTC
TRBD1 TRBJ2-7 TRBV7-3 NA CASSLSSGTAYEQYF TGTGCCAGCAGCTTATCGTCCGGGACAGCCTACGAGCAGTACTTC
TRBD1 TRBJ1-3 TRBV30 NA CAWDRQRTGVPSGNTIYF TGTGCCTGGGACCGCCAACGGACAGGGGTACCCTCTGGAAACACCATATATTTT
NA TRBJ2-3 TRBV11-2 once CASSLSDTQYF TGTGCCAGCAGCCTCTCCGATACGCAGTATTTT
NA TRBJ2-5 TRBV6-4 once CASSVSVQETQYF TGTGCCAGCAGTGTGTCGGTCCAAGAGACCCAGTACTTC
NA TRBJ2-2 TRBV30 NA CACLPGLGTVTGELFF TGTGCCTGTCTGCCCGGCCTCGGTACAGTTACCGGGGAGCTGTTTTTT
TRBD1 TRBJ1-6 TRBV4-1 NA CASSQEGQGRNSPLHF TGCGCCAGCAGCCAAGAGGGACAGGGGAGGAATTCACCCCTCCACTTT
NA TRBJ1-1 TRBV29-1 NA CSVGGGLNTEAFF TGCAGCGTTGGTGGAGGACTGAACACTGAAGCTTTCTTT
TRBD1 TRBJ1-1 TRBV18 NA CASSYDGTGRNTEAFF TGTGCCAGCTCATATGACGGGACAGGGAGGAACACTGAAGCTTTCTTT